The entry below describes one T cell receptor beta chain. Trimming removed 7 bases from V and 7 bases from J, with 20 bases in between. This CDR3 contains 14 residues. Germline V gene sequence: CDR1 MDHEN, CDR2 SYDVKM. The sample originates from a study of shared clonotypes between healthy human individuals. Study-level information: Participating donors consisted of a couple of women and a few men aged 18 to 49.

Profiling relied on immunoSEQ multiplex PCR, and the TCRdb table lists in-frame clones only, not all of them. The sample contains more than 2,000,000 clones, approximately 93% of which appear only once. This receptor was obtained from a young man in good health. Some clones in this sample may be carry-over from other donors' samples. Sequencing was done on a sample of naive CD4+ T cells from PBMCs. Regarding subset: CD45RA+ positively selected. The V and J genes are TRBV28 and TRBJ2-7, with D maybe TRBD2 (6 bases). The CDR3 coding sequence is TGTGCCAGCACTCTGTCGACTAGTCTCTGGGAGCAGTACTTC. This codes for CASTLSTSLWEQYF.